A single sample gave rise to the 20 T cell receptor beta chains below, sequenced in a study of control samples from healthy donors and cancer patients. The protocol was immunoSEQ multiplex PCR, while the TCRdb copy is restricted to in-frame clones and leaves out a portion. The table shows some 200,000 clones, with over 90% occurring only once. Specimen: blood. The source of these receptors is a man aged 45-65 years in good health.

The DNA of the CDR3 is TGTGCCAGCAGCTTAGACCAGGGGTGGGCTGAAGCTTTCTTT. Its protein is CASSLDQGWAEAFF. The chain couples TRBV7-2 to TRBJ1-1; tentative D call: TRBD1 (6 bases). Germline CDR1 SGHTA, CDR2 FQGNSA. Trimming shortened V by 1 base and J by 6 bases, and 12 bases separated the two germline ends. The CDR3 has 14 amino acids. The whole variable domain, filled in from reference TRBV7-2 and TRBJ1-1, reads GAGVSQSPSNKVTEKGKDVELRCDPISGHTALYWYRQSLGQGLEFLIYFQGNSAPDKSGLPSDRFSAERTGGSVSTLTIQRTQQEDSAVYLCASSLDQGWAEAFFGQGTRLTVV.

The V gene is TRBV7-9, the J gene TRBJ1-1; 7 bases are a match to TRBD1. Unmatched junction bases numbered 9, after V lost 4 bases and J lost 4 bases. The germline V gene has CDR1 SEHNR and CDR2 FQNEAQ (reference sequence). The CDR3 consists of 15 residues. CDR3 loop: CASSSSLQGVTEAFF. As DNA, the CDR3 is TGTGCCAGCAGCTCCTCCTTGCAGGGGGTCACTGAAGCTTTCTTT.

This chain links TRBV5-1 with TRBJ2-1; D possibly matches TRBD1 or TRBD2 (5 bases each). V was clipped by 1 base and J by 10 bases, with 18 bases between them. Germline V lookup: CDR1 SGHRS, CDR2 YFSETQ. This CDR3 is built from 15 residues. The CDR3 coding sequence is TGCGCCAGCAGCTTGACAAGTGCCGGGACCGGAGAGCAGTTCTTC. This gives the protein CASSLTSAGTGEQFF. The full variable domain, in which reference TRBV5-1 and TRBJ2-1 provide the parts outside the CDR3, is KAGVTQTPRYLIKTRGQQVTLSCSPISGHRSVSWYQQTPGQGLQFLFEYFSETQRNKGNFPGRFSGRQFSNSRSEMNVSTLELGDSALYLCASSLTSAGTGEQFFGPGTRLTVL.

The rearrangement links TRBV6-2 or TRBV6-3 to TRBJ2-7; D perhaps matches TRBD2 (6 bases). Germline V gives CDR1 MNHEY, CDR2 SVGEGT. This CDR3 is built from 15 residues. The V and J ends lost 0 bases and 3 bases respectively, with 12 bases between them. CDR3 region: CASSYSWRGNYEQYF. The DNA of the CDR3 is TGTGCCAGCAGTTACTCTTGGCGGGGAAACTACGAGCAGTACTTC.

CDR3 sequence reads: CASSPKETQYF. CDR3 nucleotides: TGTGCCAGCAGCCCCAAAGAGACCCAGTACTTC. V usage is TRBV28 and J usage is TRBJ2-5; D not certain. V was clipped by 6 bases and J by 3 bases, with 5 bases between them. Germline CDR1 is MDHEN and CDR2 is SYDVKM. The CDR3 extends over 11 amino acids.

V is TRBV7-9 and J is TRBJ1-1; no clear D. The CDR3 runs 15 residues. Germline-derived CDR1 and CDR2 are SEHNR and FQNEAQ (reference sequence). The V end was cut by 4 bases, the J end by 1 base, with 13 bases between. The CDR3 is CASSSGFRRNTEAFF. The CDR3 DNA is TGTGCCAGCAGCTCTGGTTTCCGGAGGAACACTGAAGCTTTCTTT.

V gene TRBV6-5 combines with J gene TRBJ1-3; a possible D gene is TRBD1 (6 bases). CDR3 length equals 16 residues. The germline V and J ends were trimmed by 0 bases and 7 bases, with 16 bases remaining between them. Germline loops: CDR1 MNHEY, CDR2 SVGAGI. This chain's CDR3 is CASSYSFQGKRNTIYF. The CDR3 DNA reads TGTGCCAGCAGTTACTCGTTCCAGGGGAAAAGGAACACCATATATTTT.

This sequence joins TRBV5-6 and TRBJ2-5; D is perhaps TRBD1 (5 bases). The length of the CDR3 is 16 residues. Germline values: CDR1 SGHDT, CDR2 YYEEEE. V dropped 2 bases and J dropped 5 bases, with 19 bases sitting between them. CDR3: CASSFAQGSYGETQYF. The CDR3, as DNA: TGTGCCAGCAGCTTTGCGCAGGGAAGTTACGGGGAGACCCAGTACTTC.

The V and J genes are TRBV19 and TRBJ1-5; 7 bases agree with TRBD1. The CDR3 contains 14 residues. V trimming: 5 bases; J trimming: 9 bases; junction bases outside the gene matches: 10. Germline assignment: CDR1 LNHDA and CDR2 SQIVND (reference sequence). The DNA of the CDR3 is TGTGCCAGTAGTCCCCGGGACAGAAGGGGGCCCCAGCATTTT. It encodes CASSPRDRRGPQHF.

This clone was found once. This chain links TRBV5-1 with TRBJ2-7, with 14 bases matching TRBD2. There are 14 residues in the CDR3. Germline V gene lookup returns CDR1 SGHRS and CDR2 YFSETQ. V gave up 5 bases and J gave up 6 bases; unmatched junction bases: 4. CDR3 sequence reads: CASSHGLAGGEQYF. DNA of the CDR3: TGCGCCAGCAGTCACGGACTAGCGGGAGGCGAGCAGTACTTC.

The chain links TRBV11-2 to TRBJ2-6; D unclear. Germline V gene sequence: CDR1 SGHAT, CDR2 FQNNGV. Trimming took off 6 bases at V and 0 bases at J, with 6 bases between the two ends. The CDR3 consists of 14 residues. The CDR3 region is CASRKTSGANVLTF. The CDR3 DNA reads as TGTGCCAGCAGAAAAACCTCTGGGGCCAACGTCCTGACTTTC.

The chain combines TRBV28 with TRBJ1-2; D not resolved. Germline-derived CDR1 and CDR2 are MDHEN and SYDVKM. CDR3 size: 13 residues. V was trimmed by 3 bases and J by 3 bases, leaving 8 bases between them. CDR3 in DNA: TGTGCCAGCAGTTTGGGAGGTCACTATGGCTACACCTTC. Its protein product is CASSLGGHYGYTF.

The V call is TRBV5-1, the J call TRBJ2-3, with 9 nucleotides matching TRBD2. Trimming cost V 0 bases and J 1 base; bases outside gene matches: 0. CDR3 length: 15 amino acids. Germline CDR1 is SGHRS and CDR2 is YFSETQ. CDR3 sequence: CASSLASGGTDTQYF. CDR3 nucleotide sequence: TGCGCCAGCAGCTTGGCTAGCGGGGGCACAGATACGCAGTATTTT.

The chain employs TRBV6-1 and TRBJ2-7; unclear D gene. V dropped 2 bases and J dropped 0 bases, with 17 bases sitting between them. CDR3 length equals 17 residues. In germline, CDR1 is MNHNS, CDR2 SASEGT. The CDR3 loop reads CASSESGADGASYEQYV. CDR3 DNA sequence: TGTGCCAGCAGTGAATCGGGCGCCGACGGAGCCTCCTACGAGCAGTACGTC.

V is TRBV2 and J is TRBJ1-2, with D maybe TRBD1 (6 bases). Germline assignment: CDR1 SNHLY and CDR2 FYNNEI. The CDR3 is 16 residues long. V lost 1 base to trimming and J lost 3 bases, with 15 bases between them. CDR3 in amino acids: CASSEGGAGIYYGYTF. DNA for the CDR3: TGTGCCAGCAGTGAAGGGGGGGCCGGAATTTACTATGGCTACACCTTC.

The chain couples TRBV28 to TRBJ1-3; tentative D call: TRBD1 (5 bases). The V end lost 6 bases, the J end lost 2 bases, and 14 bases lay between the germline ends. The CDR3 length is 15 residues. The germline V gene encodes CDR1 MDHEN and CDR2 SYDVKM. As DNA, the CDR3 is TGTGCCAGCAGAACACCAGGGACCCCTGGAAACACCATATATTTT. As protein: CASRTPGTPGNTIYF.

The genes are TRBV29-1 and TRBJ1-5, with D possibly matching TRBD1 (5 bases). V lost 6 bases, J lost 5 bases, and 14 bases lay in between. The CDR3 covers 13 residues. Germline V lookup: CDR1 SQVTM, CDR2 ANQGSEA. DNA for the CDR3: TGCAGCGTGGCGCACGGGGGGGATCAGCCCCAGCATTTT. Translation: CSVAHGGDQPQHF.

This chain links TRBV5-3 with TRBJ1-3; 7 bases map to TRBD1. TRBV5-3 is filed as an ORF, its function uncertain. CDR3 size: 15 residues. J lost 4 bases, V lost 4 bases, and 8 bases had no gene match. The DNA of the CDR3 is TGTGCCAGAAGCCCCGGGACAGTGACAGGAAACACCATATATTTT. This encodes CARSPGTVTGNTIYF.

This chain uses TRBV5-1 with TRBJ2-5, with D perhaps given as TRBD1 or TRBD2 (5 bases each). The CDR3 extends over 13 amino acids. Germline V gives CDR1 SGHRS, CDR2 YFSETQ. The V end lost 1 base, the J end lost 5 bases, and 9 bases lay between the germline ends. The CDR3 spells CASSLWGSETQYF. The CDR3 region has the DNA TGCGCCAGCAGCTTGTGGGGGTCCGAGACCCAGTACTTC.

The chain recombines TRBV5-1 with TRBJ1-6; 7 nucleotides match TRBD1. Germline CDR1 is SGHRS and CDR2 is YFSETQ. This CDR3 has 16 residues. V lost 0 bases, J lost 6 bases, and 6 bases stayed unmatched. The CDR3 spells CASSLEGQGGNSPLHF. In DNA form, the CDR3 reads TGCGCCAGCAGCTTGGAAGGGCAGGGGGGTAATTCACCCCTCCACTTT.